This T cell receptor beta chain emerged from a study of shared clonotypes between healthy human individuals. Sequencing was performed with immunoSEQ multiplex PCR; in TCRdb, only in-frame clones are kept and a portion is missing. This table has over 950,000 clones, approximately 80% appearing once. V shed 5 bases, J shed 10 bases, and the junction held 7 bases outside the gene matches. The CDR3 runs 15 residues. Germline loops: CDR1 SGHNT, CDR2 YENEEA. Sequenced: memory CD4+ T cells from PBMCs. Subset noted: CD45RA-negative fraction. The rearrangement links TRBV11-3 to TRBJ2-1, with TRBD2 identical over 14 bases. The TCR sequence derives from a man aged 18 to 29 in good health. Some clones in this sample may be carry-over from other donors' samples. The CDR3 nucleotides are TGTGCCAGCAGCCCGGGACTAGCGGGAGTTCACGAGCAGTTCTTC. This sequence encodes CASSPGLAGVHEQFF.